The 31 T cell receptor beta chains listed next were all sequenced from one sample in a study of T cells in women clearing cervical HPV infection. Produced via immunoSEQ multiplex PCR; TCRdb's table is partial and in-frame only. The table lists tens of thousands of clones, with 5% in the top ten. Specimen: blood buffy coat. Receptors were obtained from a woman aged 18 to 75 with a cervical HPV16 infection that either progressed to CIN3+ or cleared (not recorded which).

Remarks on this clone: Sequencing ends 3 residues short of the CDR3 end; the germline J gene provides the rest. This chain connects TRBV30 to TRBJ2-2, with 9 bases aligning to TRBD2. There are 15 residues in the CDR3. V lost 2 bases and J lost 5; bases outside the gene matches: 6. Germline lookup yields CDR1 GTSNPN and CDR2 SVGIG (reference sequence). Partial CDR3 DNA: TGTGCCTGGAGTTCAGGACTAGCGTCGACCGGGGAG. Encoded protein: CAWSSGLASTGE. The whole CDR3 is CAWSSGLASTGELFF. Together with reference TRBV30 and TRBJ2-2, the CDR3 gives the full variable domain: SQTIHQWPATLVQPVGSPLSLECTVEGTSNPNLYWYRQAAGRGLQLLFYSVGIGQISSEVPQNLSASRPQDRQFILSSKKLLLSDSGFYLCAWSSGLASTGELFFGEGSRLTVL.

CDR3: CASGARGGYNEQFF. Incomplete CDR3 DNA: TGTGCCAGCGGGGCGCGGGGGGGTTACAATGAG. The rearrangement uses TRBV6-2 or TRBV6-3 and TRBJ2-1; 9 bases are a match to TRBD2. The read terminates 3 residues ahead of where the CDR3 ends, so the germline J gene completes it. Germline CDR1 MNHEY, CDR2 SVGEGT. The CDR3 spans 14 residues. J lost 4 bases, V lost 8 bases, and 6 bases had no gene match.

In the case of this clone: With the read ending 3 residues before the CDR3 end, the germline J gene is used to fill in that end. The chain links TRBV5-5 to TRBJ1-4; D is unresolved. The germline V gene has CDR1 SGHKS and CDR2 YYEKEE (reference sequence). V was cut by 0 bases and J by 4 bases, with 7 bases left in between. The CDR3 totals 14 residues. Incomplete CDR3 DNA: TGTGCCAGCAGCTTGGACGGGTTTAATGAAAAA. Its translation is CASSLDGFNEK. The entire CDR3 protein reads CASSLDGFNEKLFF.

To note about this clone: The observed sequence ends 3 residues before the CDR3 terminus, with the missing tail filled in from the germline J gene. V gene TRBV2 combines with J gene TRBJ2-1; TRBD2 aligns across 8 bases. The CDR3 consists of 15 residues. CDR1 is SNHLY, CDR2 FYNNEI, per germline. V lost 2 bases, J lost 7 bases, and 7 bases stayed unmatched. Here the CDR3 reads CASSESRGGGNEQFF. The CDR3 bases that were read are TGTGCCAGCAGTGAATCTCGGGGGGGCGGGAATGAG.

As regards this clone: From the germline J gene comes the end of the CDR3, since the read stops 3 residues before it. The chain has TRBV30 and TRBJ1-2, with D maybe TRBD1 (6 bases). This CDR3 has 14 residues. Germline values: CDR1 GTSNPN, CDR2 SVGIG (reference sequence). Trimming removed 3 bases from V and 6 bases from J, with 17 bases in between. CDR3 DNA (partial): TGTGCCTGGAGAATGGGACAAGGAGGCCATGGC. Translated, it gives CAWRMGQGGHG. The whole CDR3 reads CAWRMGQGGHGYTF.

About this clone itself: From the germline J gene comes the end of the CDR3, since the read stops 3 residues before it. The chain combines TRBV29-1 with TRBJ2-5, with 8 bases that match TRBD1. Germline V gene data show CDR1 as SQVTM and CDR2 as ANQGSEA. The trim removed 7 bases at V and 2 bases at J, leaving 6 bases unmatched. CDR3 length equals 13 residues. The CDR3 sequence is CSARTGRQETQYF. The covered CDR3 bases are TGCAGCGCCCGGACAGGGCGACAAGAGACC.

To note about this clone: The sequence runs out 3 residues before the end of the CDR3; the remainder is reconstructed from the germline J gene. V usage is TRBV20-1 and J usage is TRBJ2-5, with 8 bases lining up with TRBD1. Per germline, CDR1 DFQATT and CDR2 SNEGSKA (reference sequence). This CDR3 is built from 15 residues. Trimming removed 4 bases from V and 2 bases from J; junction bases left unmatched: 9. Partial CDR3 DNA: TGCAGTGCTACTCCAGGGGGCATGGGGCAAGAGACC. It codes for CSATPGGMGQET. In full, the CDR3 is CSATPGGMGQETQYF.

About this clone itself: The CDR3 end is not reached by the read, which stops 3 residues before it; the germline J gene fills it in. The V and J genes are TRBV19 and TRBJ2-7; D may be TRBD1 (5 bases). The CDR3 sequence is 13 residues long. Per the germline V gene, CDR1 is LNHDA and CDR2 is SQIVND (reference sequence). V lost 9 bases to trimming and J lost 0 bases, with 12 bases between them. The CDR3 loop is CARGHLASYEQYF. CDR3 DNA (partial): TGTGCCAGAGGACACCTGGCCTCCTACGAG.

About this clone: The read finishes 3 residues shy of the CDR3 end, and the germline J gene is used to complete it. The V gene is TRBV20-1, the J gene TRBJ1-2; no definite D call. From germline, CDR1 is DFQATT and CDR2 SNEGSKA (reference sequence). Trimming removed 7 bases from V and 3 bases from J, with 15 bases in between. The CDR3 sequence is 13 residues long. CDR3 in amino acids: CSVTASGYYGYTF. The DNA read from the CDR3 is TGCAGTGTCACCGCGTCGGGGTACTATGGC.

In the case of this clone: Sequencing ends 3 residues short of the CDR3 end; the germline J gene provides the rest. The rearrangement joins TRBV20-1 to TRBJ1-4; the match to TRBD1 covers 9 bases. Germline CDR1 DFQATT, CDR2 SNEGSKA (reference sequence). V trimming: 5 bases; J trimming: 8 bases; junction bases outside the gene matches: 3. CDR3 size: 12 residues. This CDR3 is CSAEGTGEKLFF. The sequenced CDR3 bases are TGCAGTGCTGAGGGGACAGGGGAAAAA.

Note on this clone: The read ends 3 residues shy of where the CDR3 ends; the end is completed using the germline J gene. This chain joins TRBV28 and TRBJ2-1; 10 bases agree with TRBD2. The CDR3 length is 15 residues. From germline, CDR1 is MDHEN and CDR2 SYDVKM. V dropped 3 bases and J dropped 4; count of bases not matched to a gene: 3. The CDR3 bases that were read are TGTGCCAGCAGTTTGTTAGCGGGGGGTTACAATGAG. Translation: CASSLLAGGYNE. The full CDR3 is CASSLLAGGYNEQFF.

A word on this clone: Read data end 3 residues before the CDR3 end; the end is taken from the germline J gene. J is TRBJ1-2 and V is TRBV7-9; D possibly corresponds to TRBD1 (5 bases). The CDR3 has 15 amino acids. The V and J ends lost 5 bases and 4 bases respectively, with 17 bases between them. Germline V lookup: CDR1 SEHNR, CDR2 FQNEAQ (reference sequence). CDR3 bases read: TGTGCCAGCAGCCCCGGGACGGACTACCTCTATGGC. Its protein product is CASSPGTDYLYG. The whole CDR3 sequence reads CASSPGTDYLYGYTF.

With respect to this clone: The CDR3 end lies 3 residues beyond the end of the read and is filled in from the germline J gene. The chain is built from TRBV20-1 and TRBJ2-2; D is undetermined. This CDR3 is built from 14 residues. Germline V gene sequence: CDR1 DFQATT, CDR2 SNEGSKA (reference sequence). The CDR3 region is CSARRHATNEKLFF. CDR3 bases read: TGCAGTGCCAGAAGGCACGCAACTAATGAAAAG.

Points on this clone: The read is 3 residues too short to cover the CDR3 end, so that end is filled in from the germline J gene. The rearrangement links TRBV5-5 to TRBJ2-7; possibly TRBD2 for D (5 bases). Trimming pared 0 bases from V and 5 bases from J, leaving 12 bases between. Per the germline V gene, CDR1 is SGHKS and CDR2 is YYEKEE (reference sequence). This CDR3 is built from 14 residues. The CDR3 loop reads CASSLVLATHEQYF. The sequenced part of the CDR3 DNA is TGTGCCAGCAGCTTGGTGCTAGCAACCCACGAG. The complete variable domain, with remaining parts taken from reference TRBV5-5 and TRBJ2-7, reads DAGVTQSPTHLIKTRGQQVTLRCSPISGHKSVSWYQQVLGQGPQFIFQYYEKEERGRGNFPDRFSARQFPNYSSELNVNALLLGDSALYLCASSLVLATHEQYFGPGTRLTVT.

Comments on this clone: The read terminates 3 residues before the CDR3 end, so the remaining end is supplied by the germline J gene. V gene TRBV5-1 combines with J gene TRBJ1-6; 7 nucleotides align to TRBD1. V was clipped by 0 bases and J by 8 bases; unmatched bases: 5. This CDR3 has 15 residues. Germline-derived CDR1 and CDR2 are SGHRS and YFSETQ. The CDR3 bases that were read are TGCGCCAGCAGCTTGGAAGGGGGCGAGGATTCACCC. This gives the protein CASSLEGGEDSP. The whole CDR3 protein reads CASSLEGGEDSPLHF.

Notes on this clone: Sequencing ends 3 residues short of the CDR3 end; the germline J gene provides the rest. J is TRBJ2-5 and V is TRBV20-1, with TRBD1 matching 9 bases. Germline V gene lookup returns CDR1 DFQATT and CDR2 SNEGSKA (reference sequence). After removal of 4 bases from V and 5 bases from J, the junction contained 5 bases not matched to a gene. This CDR3 has 13 amino acids. The CDR3 loop reads CSANTGGRETQYF. CDR3 DNA, as far as it was read: TGCAGTGCTAACACAGGGGGCCGGGAGACC.

Note on this clone: The read terminates 3 residues ahead of where the CDR3 ends, so the germline J gene completes it. The chain employs TRBV30 and TRBJ1-2; D unclear. Per germline, CDR1 GTSNPN and CDR2 SVGIG (reference sequence). V was cut by 4 bases and J by 7 bases, with 13 bases left in between. This CDR3 has 12 residues. CDR3 DNA (partial): TGTGCCTGGAAGGGTCTGTCTGTTGGC. As protein: CAWKGLSVG. The whole CDR3 protein reads CAWKGLSVGYTF.

This clone is identified as medium-sized from frequency. The missing CDR3 end, 3 residues past where the read stops, is filled in from the germline J gene. The gene calls are TRBV5-1 and TRBJ2-2; 11 nucleotides line up with TRBD1. After removal of 0 bases from V and 0 bases from J, the junction contained 1 base not matched to a gene. CDR1 is SGHRS, CDR2 YFSETQ, per germline. The CDR3 covers 17 residues. CDR3 protein: CASSLGTGGANTGELFF. The part of the CDR3 DNA that was read is TGCGCCAGCAGCTTGGGGACAGGGGGCGCGAACACCGGGGAG.

Concerning this clone itself: The CDR3 end is not reached by the read, which stops 3 residues before it; the germline J gene fills it in. This chain joins TRBV7-2 and TRBJ2-3; D is unresolved. CDR3 size: 14 residues. CDR1 is SGHTA, CDR2 FQGNSA, per germline. The DNA read from the CDR3 is TGTGCCAGCAGCTTAAGCCAGGCCCAAGAGACG. It specifies CASSLSQAQET. The entire CDR3 protein reads CASSLSQAQETQYF.

About this clone: The observed sequence ends 3 residues before the CDR3 terminus, with the missing tail filled in from the germline J gene. The J gene is TRBJ1-1, the V gene TRBV6-2 or TRBV6-3; the D gene is possibly TRBD1 (6 bases). This CDR3 comprises 13 residues. Trimming removed 6 bases from V and 6 bases from J, with 14 bases in between. The V gene's germline CDR1 is MNHEY and CDR2 SVGEGT. The sequenced CDR3 bases are TGTGCCAGCAGGAACAGGGCTTGGGCTGAA. Protein: CASRNRAWAE. The CDR3 in full is CASRNRAWAEAFF.

Worth noting for this clone: Coverage ceases 3 residues before the CDR3 finishes, and the germline J gene fills in the end. The rearrangement joins TRBV23-1 to TRBJ1-5; D is ambiguous. TRBV23-1 is placed among ORFs of uncertain function. V lost 3 bases to trimming and J lost 9 bases, with 6 bases between them. The length of the CDR3 is 11 residues. The CDR3 here is CASSQRMPQHF. The DNA read from the CDR3 is TGCGCCAGCAGTCAGCGGATGCCC.

This clone is called medium-sized based on its frequency. The DNA read from the CDR3 is TGTGCCAGTAGTGCCCGGGGTTCAGGGGCGGACTATGGC. It codes for CASSARGSGADYG. The complete CDR3 protein is CASSARGSGADYGYTF. This chain uses TRBV19 with TRBJ1-2, with a weak D call TRBD1 (6 bases). The read ends 3 residues shy of where the CDR3 ends; the end is completed using the germline J gene. This CDR3 is 16 amino acids long. Germline CDR1 LNHDA, CDR2 SQIVND (reference sequence). The ends were cut back, 5 bases at V and 3 bases at J, with 19 bases in the middle.

As for this clone: From the germline J gene comes the end of the CDR3, since the read stops 3 residues before it. This chain connects TRBV20-1 to TRBJ2-3; 8 bases line up with TRBD1. From germline, CDR1 is DFQATT and CDR2 SNEGSKA (reference sequence). V lost 3 bases, J lost 4 bases, and 15 bases stayed unmatched. This CDR3 comprises 17 residues. CDR3 sequence: CSASDRSGGVPSDTQYF. CDR3 bases read: TGCAGTGCTAGTGATCGGTCAGGGGGCGTCCCCTCAGATACG.

For this clone: From the germline J gene comes the end of the CDR3, since the read stops 3 residues before it. The chain is built from TRBV12-3 or TRBV12-4 and TRBJ1-2; 9 nucleotides agree with TRBD1. The V segment lost 5 bases and the J segment 7 bases; nucleotides outside the gene matches: 8. The CDR3 contains 14 residues. Here the CDR3 reads CASSPRDRVSGYTF. Incomplete CDR3 DNA: TGTGCCAGCAGTCCCCGGGACAGGGTCAGTGGC.

Details on this clone: The sequence runs out 3 residues before the end of the CDR3; the remainder is reconstructed from the germline J gene. This sequence joins TRBV7-2 and TRBJ2-4; D possibly corresponds to TRBD2 (5 bases). Per germline, CDR1 SGHTA and CDR2 FQGNSA. The CDR3 totals 15 residues. The CDR3: CASSLNTGFGYGQYF. CDR3 DNA (partial): TGTGCCAGCAGCTTAAATACGGGGTTCGGCTATGGT.

On this clone itself: The read comes to an end 3 residues before the CDR3 does, leaving the germline J gene to fill in the end. The J gene is TRBJ1-2, the V gene TRBV7-2; D is perhaps TRBD1 (5 bases). V was clipped by 4 bases and J by 4 bases, with 13 bases between them. The CDR3 has 14 amino acids. Germline V gene data show CDR1 as SGHTA and CDR2 as FQGNSA. CDR3 bases read: TGTGCCAGCAGCTCCTCGGGGGGTAGCTATGGC. Translating gives CASSSSGGSYG. The full CDR3 reads CASSSSGGSYGYTF.

Points on this clone: Read data end 3 residues before the CDR3 end; the end is taken from the germline J gene. The chain couples TRBV19 to TRBJ2-1; 7 bases line up with TRBD1. Per germline, CDR1 LNHDA and CDR2 SQIVND (reference sequence). V trimming: 4 bases; J trimming: 5 bases; junction bases outside the gene matches: 8. This CDR3 region has 15 residues. This chain's CDR3 is CASSNPGQDHNEQFF. The sequenced CDR3 bases are TGTGCCAGTAGTAACCCTGGACAGGACCACAATGAG.

As concerns this clone: The CDR3 end falls 3 residues outside the read, so it is completed with the germline J gene. This rearrangement joins TRBV7-9 to TRBJ2-7; TRBD1 aligns across 7 bases. The CDR3 has 12 amino acids. J was trimmed by 2 bases and V by 6 bases; bases with no gene match: 1. CDR1 SEHNR and CDR2 FQNEAQ come from the germline V gene (reference sequence). CDR3 DNA, as far as it was read: TGTGCCAGCAGTGACAGGGCCTACGAG. Protein sequence: CASSDRAYE. In full, the CDR3 is CASSDRAYEQYF.

Note on this clone: The observed sequence ends 3 residues before the CDR3 terminus, with the missing tail filled in from the germline J gene. The rearrangement links TRBV28 to TRBJ2-7, with 9 bases fitting TRBD1. Germline lookup yields CDR1 MDHEN and CDR2 SYDVKM. The CDR3 has 16 residues. The junction had 13 bases not matched to a gene; V was cut back by 6 bases and J by 4 bases. Partial CDR3 DNA: TGTGCCAGCAGAACGTACAGGGGGCTTGTCCCTTACGAG. It codes for CASRTYRGLVPYE. The whole CDR3 protein reads CASRTYRGLVPYEQYF.

For this clone: The read terminates 3 residues before the CDR3 end, so the remaining end is supplied by the germline J gene. This rearrangement joins TRBV4-2 to TRBJ2-2; no clear D. Trimming removed 0 bases from V and 1 base from J, with 18 bases in between. Germline CDR1 and CDR2: LGHNA and YNFKEQ. This CDR3 region has 19 residues. The CDR3 protein is CASSQEFGVWKGNTGELFF. The part of the CDR3 DNA that was read is TGTGCCAGCAGCCAAGAGTTCGGTGTGTGGAAGGGGAACACCGGGGAG.

To note about this clone: The read is 3 residues too short to cover the CDR3 end, so that end is filled in from the germline J gene. This sequence joins TRBV28 and TRBJ2-3; maybe TRBD1 (5 bases). Deletions cut 2 bases from V and 1 base from J, with 10 bases between. CDR3 size: 15 residues. Germline V CDR1 and CDR2: MDHEN, SYDVKM. CDR3 region: CASSLHGRGTDTQYF. Partial CDR3 DNA: TGTGCCAGCAGTTTACATGGCAGGGGCACAGATACG.